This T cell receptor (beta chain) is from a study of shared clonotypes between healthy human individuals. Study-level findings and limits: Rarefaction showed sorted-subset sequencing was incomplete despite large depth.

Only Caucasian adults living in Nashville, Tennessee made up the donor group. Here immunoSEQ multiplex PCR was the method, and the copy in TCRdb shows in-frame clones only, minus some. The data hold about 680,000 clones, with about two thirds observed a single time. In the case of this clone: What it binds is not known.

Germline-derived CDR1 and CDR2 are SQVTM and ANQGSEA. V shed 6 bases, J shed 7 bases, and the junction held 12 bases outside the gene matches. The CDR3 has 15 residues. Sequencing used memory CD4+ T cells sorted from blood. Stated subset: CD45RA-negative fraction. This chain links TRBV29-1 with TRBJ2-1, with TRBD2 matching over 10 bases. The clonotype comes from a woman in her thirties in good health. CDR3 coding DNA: TGCAGCGTCTCTAGGGTGGGGACTAGCGAAAATGAGCAGTTCTTC. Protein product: CSVSRVGTSENEQFF.